Below, 25 T cell receptor beta chains from the same sample are listed, as sequenced in a study of blood T cell repertoires in COVID-19. Clones were read by immunoSEQ multiplex PCR, and TCRdb kept only the in-frame ones, dropping some. The sample yields about 220,000 clones, 83% seen once. Sequenced sample: PBMCs or T cells enriched from blood (not recorded which). The receptors shown here come from a woman between 45 and 60 years old who had been exposed to COVID-19.

The chain has TRBV19 and TRBJ1-1; D might be TRBD1 (6 bases). V lost 5 bases and J 8 bases, leaving 12 bases between the germline ends. Germline values: CDR1 LNHDA, CDR2 SQIVND (reference sequence). The CDR3 is made up of 12 amino acids. CDR3 sequence: CASSDDRTEAFF. CDR3 DNA sequence: TGTGCCAGTAGTGACGACAGGACCGAAGCTTTCTTT. Full variable domain (remainder filled in from reference TRBV19 and TRBJ1-1): DGGITQSPKYLFRKEGQNVTLSCEQNLNHDAMYWYRQDPGQGLRLIYYSQIVNDFQKGDIAEGYSVSREKKESFPLTVTSAQKNPTAFYLCASSDDRTEAFFGQGTRLTVV.

This chain links TRBV28 with TRBJ1-3; D is unresolved. The CDR3 extends over 11 amino acids. V was pared by 5 bases and J by 4 bases, with 3 bases between. The germline V gene encodes CDR1 MDHEN and CDR2 SYDVKM. CDR3 sequence: CASSQGNTIYF. The CDR3 nucleotides are TGTGCCAGCAGTCAGGGAAACACCATATATTTT.

Concerning this clone itself: Within the sample, other DNA sequences also encode this same CDR3. The chain employs TRBV12-3 or TRBV12-4 and TRBJ1-3; D call uncertain. The CDR3 sequence is 13 residues long. Trimming cost V 4 bases and J 2 bases, with 6 bases left between them. The CDR3 DNA reads as TGTGCCAGCAGTTCCTCTGCTGGAAACACCATATATTTT. It translates to CASSSSAGNTIYF.

The V and J genes are TRBV25-1 and TRBJ1-1, with D possibly matching TRBD1 (6 bases). The CDR3 has 15 amino acids. Germline lookup yields CDR1 MGHDK and CDR2 SYGVNS. V lost 0 bases and J 7 bases, leaving 15 bases between the germline ends. In nucleotides, the CDR3 is TGTGCCAGCAGTGAATATGGGCGGGGGGCCGTTGAAGCTTTCTTT. This codes for CASSEYGRGAVEAFF.

The rearrangement links TRBV18 to TRBJ1-6; tentative D call: TRBD1 (6 bases). V was shortened by 6 bases and J by 6 bases, with 15 bases between the two germline ends. This CDR3 contains 15 residues. Germline V gene lookup returns CDR1 KGHSH and CDR2 LQKENI. CDR3 loop: CASSTGDTFNSPLHF. The CDR3 DNA reads TGTGCCAGCTCGACAGGAGACACCTTTAATTCACCCCTCCACTTT.

The genes are TRBV28 and TRBJ1-6, with D perhaps matching TRBD1 (5 bases). Germline loops: CDR1 MDHEN, CDR2 SYDVKM. V was pared by 3 bases and J by 13 bases, with 16 bases between. The CDR3 spans 14 residues. The CDR3 DNA reads as TGTGCCAGCAGTTTCCTTCTGGGGCGATCCCCCCTCCACTTT. Its translation: CASSFLLGRSPLHF.

The chain has TRBV6-5 and TRBJ2-7, with D possibly matching TRBD1 (6 bases). CDR1 is MNHEY and CDR2 is SVGAGI in the germline V gene. This CDR3 spans 15 amino acids. With 7 bases removed from V and 0 bases from J, the gap between germline ends came to 16 bases. The CDR3 DNA reads as TGTGCCAGCAATCTGGGGGCAGGAGGCTCCTACGAGCAGTACTTC. This translates into CASNLGAGGSYEQYF.

This chain connects TRBV5-1 to TRBJ2-5; 9 positions match TRBD1. V lost 1 base and J lost 3; bases outside the gene matches: 1. This CDR3 is built from 14 residues. The germline gives CDR1 SGHRS, CDR2 YFSETQ. CDR3 DNA: TGCGCCAGCAGCTTGACAGGGGGCGAAGAGACCCAGTACTTC. Residues: CASSLTGGEETQYF.

This clone showed up just once. The chain is built from TRBV7-8 and TRBJ1-3, with 8 nucleotides matching TRBD1. Trimming took 1 base from V and 4 from J; bases not matched to a gene: 3. The CDR3 runs 15 residues. The germline V gene has CDR1 SGHVS and CDR2 FQNEAQ. The CDR3 DNA sequence: TGTGCCAGCAGCTTAGACAGGGGGACAGGAAACACCATATATTTT. The encoded protein is CASSLDRGTGNTIYF.

V usage is TRBV18 and J usage is TRBJ2-5; D remains unclear. The ends were cut back, 6 bases at V and 0 bases at J, with 14 bases in the middle. The CDR3 spans 15 residues. The germline gives CDR1 KGHSH, CDR2 LQKENI. This CDR3 is CASSSFTEYQETQYF. CDR3 DNA sequence: TGTGCCAGCTCTTCCTTTACTGAGTACCAAGAGACCCAGTACTTC.

The chain carries TRBV5-1 and TRBJ1-1; 10 bases are a match to TRBD1. Germline V gene lookup returns CDR1 SGHRS and CDR2 YFSETQ. CDR3 size: 15 residues. V lost 4 bases to trimming and J lost 2 bases; unmatched junction nucleotides: 5. In DNA form, the CDR3 reads TGCGCCAGCAGCGCGAGACAGGGGGCTAACACTGAAGCTTTCTTT. Translated: CASSARQGANTEAFF.

The rearrangement joins TRBV19 to TRBJ1-1; TRBD1 matches 7 bases. From germline, CDR1 is LNHDA and CDR2 SQIVND (reference sequence). With V trimmed by 6 bases and J by 3 bases, 13 bases remained unmatched. The CDR3 has 16 residues. In nucleotides, the CDR3 is TGTGCCAGTAGCCTAAGGGGGCCCAGGGGGGACACTGAAGCTTTCTTT. It is translated as CASSLRGPRGDTEAFF.

This clone appeared once. The chain is built from TRBV5-5 and TRBJ1-2; 8 bases agree with TRBD1. V trimming: 4 bases; J trimming: 7 bases; junction bases outside the gene matches: 12. This CDR3 has 15 residues. Germline V gives CDR1 SGHKS, CDR2 YYEKEE (reference sequence). CDR3 sequence: CASSPAAAGGGGYTF. Here the CDR3 DNA reads TGTGCCAGCAGCCCCGCGGCCGCAGGGGGCGGTGGCTACACCTTC.

CDR3 coding DNA: TGTGCCAGCAGTTACCAGGCGGCGGGGGGTGAAAAACTGTTTTTT. Translated, it gives CASSYQAAGGEKLFF. V is TRBV6-2 or TRBV6-3 and J is TRBJ1-4; maybe TRBD1 (5 bases). This CDR3 has 15 residues. CDR1 is MNHEY and CDR2 is SVGEGT in the germline V gene. Trimming took off 2 bases at V and 7 bases at J, with 14 bases between the two ends.

The chain uses TRBV7-2 and TRBJ2-3, with a possible D match to TRBD1 (6 bases). V lost 2 bases, J lost 1 base, and 10 bases lay in between. This CDR3 is built from 15 residues. CDR1 is SGHTA, CDR2 FQGNSA, per germline. The CDR3 DNA reads as TGTGCCAGCAGCTTAAGGGGGTCGGGCACAGATACGCAGTATTTT. The encoded protein is CASSLRGSGTDTQYF. The full variable domain, in which reference TRBV7-2 and TRBJ2-3 provide the parts outside the CDR3, is GAGVSQSPSNKVTEKGKDVELRCDPISGHTALYWYRQSLGQGLEFLIYFQGNSAPDKSGLPSDRFSAERTGGSVSTLTIQRTQQEDSAVYLCASSLRGSGTDTQYFGPGTRLTVL.

The genes are TRBV3-1 (or the pseudogene TRBV3-2) and TRBJ2-5, with 9 bases lining up with TRBD2. Germline trimming cut 3 bases from V and 7 bases from J; bases unmatched to any gene: 12. Looked up from germline, CDR1 is LGHDT and CDR2 is YNNKEL (reference sequence). This CDR3 comprises 16 residues. The CDR3, as DNA: TGTGCCAGCAGCCAGGGGGGTCTAGCGGGGCCCCCGACCCAGTACTTC. Residues: CASSQGGLAGPPTQYF.

This rearrangement joins TRBV10-3 to TRBJ2-3; 7 bases line up with TRBD1. Germline V gene data show CDR1 as ENHRY and CDR2 as SYGVKD. The CDR3 extends over 15 amino acids. After removal of 3 bases from V and 7 bases from J, the junction contained 10 bases not matched to a gene. The CDR3 spells CAISDQDRLLNTQYF. The CDR3 bases are TGTGCCATCAGTGACCAGGACAGGTTGCTAAATACGCAGTATTTT.

V and J are TRBV9 and TRBJ1-3, with 9 bases identical to TRBD1. Germline V CDR1 and CDR2: SGDLS, YYNGEE. The junction had 1 base not matched to a gene; V was cut back by 3 bases and J by 0 bases. The CDR3 consists of 15 residues. For the CDR3, the DNA is TGTGCCAGCAGCGGGACAGGGGTCTCTGGAAACACCATATATTTT. Translating gives CASSGTGVSGNTIYF. The full variable domain, its missing parts supplied by reference TRBV9 and TRBJ1-3, is DSGVTQTPKHLITATGQRVTLRCSPRSGDLSVYWYQQSLDQGLQFLIQYYNGEERAKGNILERFSAQQFPDLHSELNLSSLELGDSALYFCASSGTGVSGNTIYFGEGSWLTVV.

V is TRBV9 and J is TRBJ1-2; a possible D gene is TRBD1 (5 bases). Germline lookup yields CDR1 SGDLS and CDR2 YYNGEE. This CDR3 spans 14 amino acids. V was clipped by 3 bases and J by 2 bases, with 11 bases between them. The CDR3 DNA sequence: TGTGCCAGCAGCGGAGGGACTGTGAACTATGGCTACACCTTC. It translates to CASSGGTVNYGYTF.

V is TRBV12-3 or TRBV12-4 and J is TRBJ1-5; 7 bases map to TRBD1. The CDR3 loop spans 13 amino acids. The junction had 5 bases not matched to a gene; V was cut back by 7 bases and J by 5 bases. The CDR3 bases are TGTGCCAGCACCTTTACAGGGGATCAGCCCCAGCATTTT. This codes for CASTFTGDQPQHF.

V usage is TRBV9 and J usage is TRBJ2-7; a possible D gene is TRBD2 (6 bases). The length of the CDR3 is 14 residues. With 0 bases removed from V and 3 bases from J, the gap between germline ends came to 10 bases. CDR1 SGDLS and CDR2 YYNGEE come from the germline V gene. DNA of the CDR3: TGTGCCAGCAGCGTAGAGGGCGGGGTCTACGAGCAGTACTTC. Encoded protein: CASSVEGGVYEQYF.

This clone was seen just once. The gene calls are TRBV6-5 and TRBJ2-1; tentative D call: TRBD2 (5 bases). The CDR3 runs 14 residues. Per the germline V gene, CDR1 is MNHEY and CDR2 is SVGAGI. Trimming took 5 bases from V and 5 from J, leaving 13 bases between them. The CDR3 protein is CASSRNYGDNEQFF. DNA of the CDR3: TGTGCCAGCAGTCGGAATTACGGGGACAATGAGCAGTTCTTC.

This chain joins TRBV24-1 and TRBJ2-5; tentatively, D is TRBD2 (5 bases). V was clipped by 3 bases and J by 5 bases, with 18 bases between them. The CDR3 is made up of 16 amino acids. Germline V lookup: CDR1 KGHDR, CDR2 SFDVKD. This CDR3 reads CATSDVAGGGRETQYF. Written as DNA, the CDR3 is TGTGCCACCAGTGATGTTGCTGGAGGAGGTAGGGAGACCCAGTACTTC.

This clone occurred once. This chain connects TRBV28 to TRBJ2-5; 11 bases match TRBD2. V shed 4 bases and J 6 bases; nucleotides not matched to a gene: 16. This CDR3 region has 18 residues. Per the germline V gene, CDR1 is MDHEN and CDR2 is SYDVKM. As DNA, the CDR3 is TGTGCCAGCAGTTCAGACCCTAGCGGGGGGACCCTGAGGAAGACCCAGTACTTC. Translated: CASSSDPSGGTLRKTQYF.

This clone was counted only a few times. The chain recombines TRBV4-2 with TRBJ2-2; D perhaps matches TRBD2 (6 bases). Germline loops: CDR1 LGHNA, CDR2 YNFKEQ. With 8 bases removed from V and 3 bases from J, the gap between germline ends came to 16 bases. CDR3 length: 15 amino acids. The CDR3 loop is CASGRDSRHTGELFF. The CDR3 region has the DNA TGTGCCAGCGGACGGGACTCACGGCACACCGGGGAGCTGTTTTTT.